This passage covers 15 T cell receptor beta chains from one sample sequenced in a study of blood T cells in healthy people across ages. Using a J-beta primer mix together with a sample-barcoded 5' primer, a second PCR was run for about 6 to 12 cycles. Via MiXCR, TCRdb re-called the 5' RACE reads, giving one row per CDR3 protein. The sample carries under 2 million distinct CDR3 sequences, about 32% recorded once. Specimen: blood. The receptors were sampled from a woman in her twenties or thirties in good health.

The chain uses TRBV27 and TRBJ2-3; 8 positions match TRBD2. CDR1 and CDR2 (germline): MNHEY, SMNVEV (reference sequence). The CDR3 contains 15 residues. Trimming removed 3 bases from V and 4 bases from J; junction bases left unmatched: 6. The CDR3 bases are TGTGCCAGCAGTTTCGCGGGAGGTAGGGCAGATACGCAGTATTTT. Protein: CASSFAGGRADTQYF.

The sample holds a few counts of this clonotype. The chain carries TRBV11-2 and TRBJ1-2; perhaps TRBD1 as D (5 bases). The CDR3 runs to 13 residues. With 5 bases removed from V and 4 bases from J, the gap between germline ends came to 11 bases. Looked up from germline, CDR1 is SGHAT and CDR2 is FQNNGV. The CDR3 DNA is TGTGCCAGCAGCACAAGGACAAGCTATGGCTACACCTTC. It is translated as CASSTRTSYGYTF.

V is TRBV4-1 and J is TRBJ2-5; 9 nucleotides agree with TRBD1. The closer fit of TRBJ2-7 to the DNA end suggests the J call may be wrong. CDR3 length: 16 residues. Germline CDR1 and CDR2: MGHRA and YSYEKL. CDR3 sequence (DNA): TGCGCCAGCAGCCAAGGAGGGGACAGGGTCACCTACGAGCAGTACTTC. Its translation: CASSQGGDRVTYEQYF.

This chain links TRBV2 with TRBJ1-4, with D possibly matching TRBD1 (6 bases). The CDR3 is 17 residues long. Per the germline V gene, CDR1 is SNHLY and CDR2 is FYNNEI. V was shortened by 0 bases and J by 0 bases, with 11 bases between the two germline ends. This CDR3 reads CASSEALGQTTNEKLFF. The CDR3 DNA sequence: TGTGCCAGCAGTGAAGCACTCGGACAGACAACTAATGAAAAACTGTTTTTT.

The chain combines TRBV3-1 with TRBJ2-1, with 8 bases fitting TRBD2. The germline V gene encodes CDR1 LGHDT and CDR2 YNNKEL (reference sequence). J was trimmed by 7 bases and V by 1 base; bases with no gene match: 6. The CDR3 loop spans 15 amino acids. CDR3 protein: CASSQAAGAGNEQFF. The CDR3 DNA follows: TGTGCCAGCAGCCAAGCAGCGGGAGCTGGAAATGAGCAGTTCTTC.

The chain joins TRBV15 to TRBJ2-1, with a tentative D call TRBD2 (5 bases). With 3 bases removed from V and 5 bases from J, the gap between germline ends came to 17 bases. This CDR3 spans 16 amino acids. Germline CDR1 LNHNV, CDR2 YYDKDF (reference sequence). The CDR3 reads CATSRIGEGLNNEQFF. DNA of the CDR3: TGTGCCACCAGCAGGATAGGAGAGGGCCTAAACAATGAGCAGTTCTTC.

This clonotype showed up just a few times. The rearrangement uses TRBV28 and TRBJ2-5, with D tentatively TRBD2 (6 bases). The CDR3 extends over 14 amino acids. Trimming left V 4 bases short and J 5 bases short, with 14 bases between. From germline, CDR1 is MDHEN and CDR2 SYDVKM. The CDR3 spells CASSYAGGGETQYF. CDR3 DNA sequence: TGTGCCAGCAGTTACGCCGGTGGGGGGGAGACCCAGTACTTC. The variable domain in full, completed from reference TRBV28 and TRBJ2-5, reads DVKVTQSSRYLVKRTGEKVFLECVQDMDHENMFWYRQDPGLGLRLIYFSYDVKMKEKGDIPEGYSVSREKKERFSLILESASTNQTSMYLCASSYAGGGETQYFGPGTRLLVL.

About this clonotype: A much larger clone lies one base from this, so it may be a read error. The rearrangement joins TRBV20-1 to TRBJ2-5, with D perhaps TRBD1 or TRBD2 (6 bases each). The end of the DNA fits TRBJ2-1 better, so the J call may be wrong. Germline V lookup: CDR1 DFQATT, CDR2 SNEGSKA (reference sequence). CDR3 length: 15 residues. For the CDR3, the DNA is TGCAGTGCCGCTGACGCCCTGGGGGGCGTACGGACCCAGTTCTTC. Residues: CSAADALGGVRTQFF.

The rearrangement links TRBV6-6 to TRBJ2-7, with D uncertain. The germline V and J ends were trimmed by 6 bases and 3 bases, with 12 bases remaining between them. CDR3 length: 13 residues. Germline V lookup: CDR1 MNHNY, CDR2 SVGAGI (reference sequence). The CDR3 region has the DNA TGTGCCAGCAGGACTTACATAAACTACGAGCAGTACGTC. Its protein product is CASRTYINYEQYV.

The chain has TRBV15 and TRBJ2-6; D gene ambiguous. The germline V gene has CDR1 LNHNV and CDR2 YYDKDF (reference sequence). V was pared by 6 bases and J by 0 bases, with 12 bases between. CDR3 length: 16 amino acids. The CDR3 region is CATSYILLSGANVLTF. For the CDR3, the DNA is TGTGCCACCAGTTATATCTTGCTCTCTGGGGCCAACGTCCTGACTTTC.

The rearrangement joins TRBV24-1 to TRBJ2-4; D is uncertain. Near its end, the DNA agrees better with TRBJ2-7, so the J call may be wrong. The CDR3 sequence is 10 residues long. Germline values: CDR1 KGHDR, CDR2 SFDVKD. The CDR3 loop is CATSVDEQYF. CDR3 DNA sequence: TGTGCCACCAGTGTTGACGAGCAGTACTTC.

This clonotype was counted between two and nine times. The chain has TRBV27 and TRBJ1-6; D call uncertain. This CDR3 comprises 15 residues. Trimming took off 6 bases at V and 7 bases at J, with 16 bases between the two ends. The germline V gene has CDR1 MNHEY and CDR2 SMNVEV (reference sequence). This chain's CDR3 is CASSLDGVSNSPLHF. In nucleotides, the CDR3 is TGTGCCAGCAGCTTAGATGGGGTCAGCAATTCACCCCTCCACTTT.

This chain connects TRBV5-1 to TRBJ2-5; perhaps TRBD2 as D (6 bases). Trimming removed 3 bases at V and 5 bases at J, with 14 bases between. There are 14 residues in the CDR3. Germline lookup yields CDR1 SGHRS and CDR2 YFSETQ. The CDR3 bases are TGCGCCAGCAGCTCCGGGACTCCAAAGGAGACCCAGTACTTC. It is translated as CASSSGTPKETQYF.

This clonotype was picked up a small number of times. CDR3 residues: CASSRGSGGGETQYF. The CDR3 nucleotides are TGTGCCAGCAGCCGTGGTAGCGGGGGGGGAGAGACCCAGTACTTC. V is TRBV13 and J is TRBJ2-5, with TRBD2 matching 11 bases. Germline V gene data show CDR1 as PRHDT and CDR2 as FYEKMQ (reference sequence). Trimming at V came to 5 bases and at J to 4 bases, leaving 6 bases not matched to a gene. There are 15 residues in the CDR3.

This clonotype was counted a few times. The CDR3 region is CASSLIYFGNEQFF. For the CDR3, the DNA is TGTGCCAGCAGTTTAATCTATTTTGGGAATGAGCAGTTCTTC. The J gene is TRBJ2-1, the V gene TRBV12-3 or TRBV12-4, with no clear D. CDR3 size: 14 residues. Trimming stripped 2 bases from V and 7 bases from J, with 12 bases between.